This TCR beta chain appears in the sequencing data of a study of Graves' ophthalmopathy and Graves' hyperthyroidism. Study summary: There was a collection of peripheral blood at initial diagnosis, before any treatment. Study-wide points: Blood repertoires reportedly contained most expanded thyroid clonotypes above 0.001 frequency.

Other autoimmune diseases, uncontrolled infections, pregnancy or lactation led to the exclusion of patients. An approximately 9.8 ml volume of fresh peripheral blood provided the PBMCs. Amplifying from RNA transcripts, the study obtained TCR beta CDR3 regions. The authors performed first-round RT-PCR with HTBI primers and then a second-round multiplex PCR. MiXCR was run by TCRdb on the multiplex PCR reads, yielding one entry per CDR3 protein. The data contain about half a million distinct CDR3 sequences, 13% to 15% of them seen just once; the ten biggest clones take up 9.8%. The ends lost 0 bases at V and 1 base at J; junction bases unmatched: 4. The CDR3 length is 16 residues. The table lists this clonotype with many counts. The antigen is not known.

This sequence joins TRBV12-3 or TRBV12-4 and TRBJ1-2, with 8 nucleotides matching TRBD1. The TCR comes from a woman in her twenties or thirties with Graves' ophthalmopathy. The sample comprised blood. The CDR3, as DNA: TGTGCCAGCAGTTTAGCCTTAGGACAGGGTAACTATGGCTACACCTTC. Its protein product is CASSLALGQGNYGYTF.